The 16 T cell receptor beta chains presented below share a single source sample, sequenced in a study of cytomegalovirus exposure and HLA in healthy donors. Primers included in the PCR were 60 Vbeta and 13 Jbeta primers. Method: immunoSEQ multiplex PCR; TCRdb's copy keeps in-frame clones and lacks some. The repertoire consists of under 70,000 clones, with about two thirds occurring once and the leading ten covering around 2%. Sequenced input: PBMCs. The receptors shown here come from a woman in her twenties or thirties in good health and CMV-seronegative.

This clone was recorded only once. The chain links TRBV11-2 to TRBJ1-2; D might be TRBD1 (5 bases). Looked up from germline, CDR1 is SGHAT and CDR2 is FQNNGV. The CDR3 has 16 residues. V lost 2 bases and J lost 8, with 21 bases in between. CDR3 in amino acids: CASSLRGGRAGGGYTF. The CDR3, as DNA: TGTGCCAGCAGCTTAAGGGGAGGACGTGCGGGAGGGGGCTACACCTTC.

By sample fraction, this clone is medium-sized. J is TRBJ2-7 and V is TRBV6-5; TRBD1 aligns across 10 bases. The germline gives CDR1 MNHEY, CDR2 SVGAGI. The V and J ends lost 5 bases and 4 bases, in that order; junction bases with no gene match: 5. This CDR3 contains 14 residues. The CDR3 reads CASSPGQGRYEQYF. CDR3 nucleotides: TGTGCCAGCAGTCCGGGACAGGGGAGGTACGAGCAGTACTTC.

This clone was picked up one time. The chain couples TRBV19 to TRBJ1-6; 11 nucleotides line up with TRBD1. The CDR3 is made up of 15 amino acids. Germline values: CDR1 LNHDA, CDR2 SQIVND (reference sequence). V lost 1 base, J lost 10 bases, and 3 bases stayed unmatched. The CDR3 is CASSIGGTGGSPLHF. CDR3 DNA sequence: TGTGCCAGTAGTATAGGCGGGACAGGGGGATCACCCCTCCACTTT. The full variable domain, in which reference TRBV19 and TRBJ1-6 provide the parts outside the CDR3, is DGGITQSPKYLFRKEGQNVTLSCEQNLNHDAMYWYRQDPGQGLRLIYYSQIVNDFQKGDIAEGYSVSREKKESFPLTVTSAQKNPTAFYLCASSIGGTGGSPLHFGNGTRLTVT.

In this sample, this clone turned up a few times. The chain carries TRBV11-3 and TRBJ1-2; TRBD1 matches at 7 bases. The CDR3 is made up of 15 amino acids. From germline, CDR1 is SGHNT and CDR2 YENEEA. Germline trimming cut 4 bases from V and 0 bases from J; bases unmatched to any gene: 5. The CDR3 reads CASSSGTAANYGYTF. CDR3 nucleotide sequence: TGTGCCAGCAGCTCAGGGACAGCCGCTAACTATGGCTACACCTTC.

The chain links TRBV7-8 to TRBJ2-7; 10 positions match TRBD2. Germline CDR1 SGHVS, CDR2 FQNEAQ. V trimming: 3 bases; J trimming: 9 bases; junction bases outside the gene matches: 11. The CDR3 is 15 amino acids. CDR3 DNA sequence: TGTGCCAGCAGCTTGGATCCTCTAGCGGGAGCTGGGCAGTACTTC. It encodes CASSLDPLAGAGQYF.

The chain uses TRBV7-8 and TRBJ2-5; 8 bases map to TRBD2. V lost 5 bases and J lost 4; bases outside the gene matches: 6. Germline assignment: CDR1 SGHVS and CDR2 FQNEAQ. The CDR3 is 14 amino acids. The CDR3 protein is CASSTQRGRETQYF. The CDR3 DNA reads as TGTGCCAGCAGCACCCAGCGGGGGAGAGAGACCCAGTACTTC.

This clone has just one count. This chain joins TRBV4-3 and TRBJ2-3; D gene unclear. From germline, CDR1 is LGHNA and CDR2 YSLEER. The CDR3 totals 17 residues. The V gene lost 0 bases and the J gene lost 0 bases, with 13 bases spanning the gap. CDR3 sequence: CASSQDFGPDSTDTQYF. The CDR3 region has the DNA TGCGCCAGCAGCCAAGACTTTGGGCCAGATAGCACAGATACGCAGTATTTT.

This clone was picked up one time. The chain has TRBV29-1 and TRBJ2-5; 11 bases line up with TRBD2. Losses at the gene ends were 7 bases for V and 3 bases for J; bases not matched to a gene: 4. Germline V gene data show CDR1 as SQVTM and CDR2 as ANQGSEA. The CDR3 extends over 13 amino acids. The CDR3 region has the DNA TGCAGCGGCGAGACTAGCGGGGAAGAGACCCAGTACTTC. Translation gives CSGETSGEETQYF.

V is TRBV6-9 and J is TRBJ2-5; 9 bases match TRBD2. The V gene's germline CDR1 is MNHGY and CDR2 SVAAGI. The CDR3 length is 20 residues. Germline trimming cut 8 bases from V and 2 bases from J; bases unmatched to any gene: 24. As DNA, the CDR3 is TGTGCCAGCCCTACTAGCGGGTCCGGGGCGGGGGGGCCGGGACAAGAGACCCAGTACTTC. Translated, it gives CASPTSGSGAGGPGQETQYF.

This rearrangement joins TRBV10-2 to TRBJ1-5; weak D call: TRBD1 (5 bases). Germline CDR1 reads WSHSY; CDR2 reads SAAADI. The CDR3 is 13 amino acids. Deletions cut 2 bases from V and 11 bases from J, with 13 bases between. CDR3 bases: TGCGCCAGCAGTGAGAGGGGAACTGGGGCCCAGCATTTT. It codes for CASSERGTGAQHF.

The chain is built from TRBV4-3 and TRBJ1-1, with a tentative D call TRBD1 (6 bases). The length of the CDR3 is 16 residues. Germline V gives CDR1 LGHNA, CDR2 YSLEER. V gave up 4 bases and J gave up 4 bases, with 19 bases separating them. CDR3 bases: TGCGCCAGCAGCCCGGGGACATATCTAGGGACCACTGAAGCTTTCTTT. Translated: CASSPGTYLGTTEAFF.

This rearrangement joins TRBV7-9 to TRBJ2-1, with D possibly TRBD2 on 5 matching bases. From germline, CDR1 is SEHNR and CDR2 FQNEAQ (reference sequence). The CDR3 totals 15 residues. V lost 2 bases and J 8 bases, leaving 16 bases between the germline ends. This CDR3 is CASSLTRRGGYEQFF. The DNA for the CDR3 is TGTGCCAGCAGCTTAACTCGACGGGGTGGCTATGAGCAGTTCTTC.

This chain uses TRBV21-1 with TRBJ2-1; no check of the table's D call, TRBD1, against the DNA was made. TRBV21-1 is classified as a pseudogene. CDR3 size: 15 residues. In DNA, the CDR3 is TGTGCCAGCAGCAAAGGATCTAGACAGCACAATGAGCAGTTCTTC. Translating gives CASSKGSRQHNEQFF.

The chain carries TRBV4-2 and TRBJ2-7; D is possibly TRBD1 (6 bases). In germline, CDR1 is LGHNA, CDR2 YNFKEQ. This CDR3 contains 16 residues. V lost 5 bases and J lost 1, with 18 bases in between. The chain's CDR3 is CASSVSGRGNSYEQYF. DNA of the CDR3: TGTGCCAGCAGCGTATCCGGCAGGGGTAATTCCTACGAGCAGTACTTC.

V usage is TRBV7-6 and J usage is TRBJ2-2, with 8 bases matching TRBD2. The ends lost 5 bases at V and 5 bases at J; junction bases unmatched: 7. CDR3 length: 15 amino acids. Germline CDR1 SGHVS, CDR2 FNYEAQ. This chain's CDR3 is CASSLSGGRTGELFF. In DNA form, the CDR3 reads TGTGCCAGCAGCCTCAGCGGGGGACGGACCGGGGAGCTGTTTTTT.

This clone was seen just once. The chain uses TRBV7-9 and TRBJ1-2, with D possibly being TRBD1 (6 bases). V was trimmed by 4 bases and J by 7 bases, leaving 13 bases between them. CDR3 length equals 13 residues. The germline V gene has CDR1 SEHNR and CDR2 FQNEAQ (reference sequence). The CDR3 bases are TGTGCCAGCAGCTCCGTGCGGGGGGCTGGCTACACCTTC. It encodes CASSSVRGAGYTF.